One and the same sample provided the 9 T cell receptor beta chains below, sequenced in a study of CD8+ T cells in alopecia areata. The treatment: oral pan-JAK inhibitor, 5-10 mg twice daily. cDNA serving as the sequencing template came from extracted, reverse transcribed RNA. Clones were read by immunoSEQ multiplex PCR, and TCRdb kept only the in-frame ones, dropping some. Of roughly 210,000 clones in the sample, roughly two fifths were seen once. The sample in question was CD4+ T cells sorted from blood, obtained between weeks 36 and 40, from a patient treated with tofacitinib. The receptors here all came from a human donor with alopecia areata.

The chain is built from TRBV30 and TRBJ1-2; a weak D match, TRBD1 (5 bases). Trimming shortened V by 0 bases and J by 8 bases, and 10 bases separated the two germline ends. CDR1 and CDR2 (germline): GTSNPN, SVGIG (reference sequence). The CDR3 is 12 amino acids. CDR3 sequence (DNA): TGTGCCTGGAGTGTAGGGGTGGACGGCTACACCTTC. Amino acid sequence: CAWSVGVDGYTF. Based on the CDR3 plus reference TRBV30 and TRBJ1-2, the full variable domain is SQTIHQWPATLVQPVGSPLSLECTVEGTSNPNLYWYRQAAGRGLQLLFYSVGIGQISSEVPQNLSASRPQDRQFILSSKKLLLSDSGFYLCAWSVGVDGYTFGSGTRLTVV.

CDR3: CATSRVTGSPGETQYF. CDR3 in DNA: TGTGCCACCAGCAGAGTAACCGGGAGCCCCGGGGAGACCCAGTACTTC. The chain is built from TRBV15 and TRBJ2-5; a possible D gene is TRBD2 (6 bases). Germline V gene lookup returns CDR1 LNHNV and CDR2 YYDKDF (reference sequence). Trimming removed 1 base from V and 5 bases from J, with 17 bases in between. The CDR3 is 16 amino acids. Combining the CDR3 with reference TRBV15 and TRBJ2-5 gives the whole variable domain DAMVIQNPRYQVTQFGKPVTLSCSQTLNHNVMYWYQQKSSQAPKLLFHYYDKDFNNEADTPDNFQSRRPNTSFCFLDIRSPGLGDTAMYLCATSRVTGSPGETQYFGPGTRLLVL.

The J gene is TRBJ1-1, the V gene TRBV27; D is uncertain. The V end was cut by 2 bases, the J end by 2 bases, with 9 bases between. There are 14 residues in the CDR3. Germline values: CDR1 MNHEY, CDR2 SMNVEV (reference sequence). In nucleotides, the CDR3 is TGTGCCAGCAGTTTAGGGCGGGCTAACACTGAAGCTTTCTTT. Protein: CASSLGRANTEAFF.

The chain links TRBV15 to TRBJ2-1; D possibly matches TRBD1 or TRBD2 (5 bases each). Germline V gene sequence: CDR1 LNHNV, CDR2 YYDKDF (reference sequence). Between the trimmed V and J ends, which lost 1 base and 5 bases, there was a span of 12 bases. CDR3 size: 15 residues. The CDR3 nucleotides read TGTGCCACCAGCAGAGCTGGACGGGACCACAATGAGCAGTTCTTC. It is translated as CATSRAGRDHNEQFF. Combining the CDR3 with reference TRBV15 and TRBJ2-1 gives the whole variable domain DAMVIQNPRYQVTQFGKPVTLSCSQTLNHNVMYWYQQKSSQAPKLLFHYYDKDFNNEADTPDNFQSRRPNTSFCFLDIRSPGLGDTAMYLCATSRAGRDHNEQFFGPGTRLTVL.

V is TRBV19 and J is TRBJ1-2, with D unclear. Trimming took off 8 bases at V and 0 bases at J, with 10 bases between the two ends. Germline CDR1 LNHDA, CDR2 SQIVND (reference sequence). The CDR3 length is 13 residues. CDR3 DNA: TGTGCCAGTGGGAGACCAACTAACTATGGCTACACCTTC. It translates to CASGRPTNYGYTF.

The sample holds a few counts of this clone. This CDR3 reads CASSSYAGAQANYGYTF. Written as DNA, the CDR3 is TGTGCCAGCAGTTCTTATGCTGGGGCCCAAGCTAACTATGGCTACACCTTC. The chain links TRBV28 to TRBJ1-2, with D maybe TRBD1 (5 bases). This CDR3 region has 17 residues. V was shortened by 4 bases and J by 0 bases, with 18 bases between the two germline ends. CDR1 and CDR2 (germline): MDHEN, SYDVKM.

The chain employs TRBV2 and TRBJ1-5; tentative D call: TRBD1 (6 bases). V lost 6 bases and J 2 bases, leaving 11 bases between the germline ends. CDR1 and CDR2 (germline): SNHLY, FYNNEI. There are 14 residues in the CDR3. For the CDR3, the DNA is TGTGCCAGCAGATCGACAGGACGCAATCAGCCCCAGCATTTT. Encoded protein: CASRSTGRNQPQHF.

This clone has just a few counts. DNA of the CDR3: TGTGCCAGTAGTAGTTCGACGGCCCTAGCCAAAAACATTCAGTACTTC. This encodes CASSSSTALAKNIQYF. V gene TRBV19 combines with J gene TRBJ2-4, with unresolved D. The ends were cut back, 4 bases at V and 0 bases at J, with 13 bases in the middle. The germline V gene has CDR1 LNHDA and CDR2 SQIVND (reference sequence). The CDR3 totals 16 residues.

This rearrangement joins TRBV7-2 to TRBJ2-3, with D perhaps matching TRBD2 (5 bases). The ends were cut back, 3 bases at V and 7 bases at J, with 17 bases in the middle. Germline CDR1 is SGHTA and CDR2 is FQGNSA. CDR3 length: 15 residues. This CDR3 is CASSFLDGGLYTQYF. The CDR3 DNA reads TGTGCCAGCAGCTTTTTAGACGGAGGCCTATATACGCAGTATTTT.